The next 29 T cell receptor beta chains were all read from a single sample in a study of early T cells in non-severe SARS-CoV-2 infection. Via MiXCR, TCRdb re-called the 5' RACE reads, giving one row per CDR3 protein. The sample comprises tens of thousands of distinct CDR3 sequences, around 6.6% of which are singletons, and around 5% rests with the top ten. The sequences come from whole blood, collected at baseline. Receptors originate from an adult who was a healthcare worker with PCR-confirmed SARS-CoV-2 infection or an uninfected control (not recorded which).

DNA for the CDR3: TGTGCCAGCAGTCTTAGCGGGGGGGCCGGCGAGCAGTACTTC. As protein: CASSLSGGAGEQYF. V is TRBV28 and J is TRBJ2-7, with TRBD2 matching 11 bases. Per germline, CDR1 MDHEN and CDR2 SYDVKM. The CDR3 has 14 residues. V lost 5 bases, J lost 6 bases, and 6 bases stayed unmatched.

Comment on this clonotype: With a much larger clone just one base away, this may be a read error. V and J are TRBV6-6 and TRBJ2-3; 7 bases map to TRBD2. V shed 10 bases, J shed 6 bases, and the junction held 16 bases outside the gene matches. Germline assignment: CDR1 MNHNY and CDR2 SVGAGI (reference sequence). The CDR3 is 15 amino acids. This CDR3 reads CANRSNLAVHDTQYF. In nucleotides, the CDR3 is TGTGCCAACAGGTCAAACCTAGCGGTTCATGATACGCAGTATTTT.

Ten or more counts support this clonotype. The chain uses TRBV12-3 or TRBV12-4 and TRBJ1-5; 11 positions agree with TRBD1. Losses at the gene ends were 3 bases for V and 6 bases for J; bases not matched to a gene: 19. This CDR3 spans 20 amino acids. CDR3 residues: CASSFSSGTGGNDYSQPQHF. As DNA, the CDR3 is TGTGCCAGCAGTTTTAGCTCCGGGACAGGGGGAAATGATTATAGTCAGCCCCAGCATTTT.

The chain combines TRBV28 with TRBJ2-7; D ambiguous. CDR3 length: 14 amino acids. The germline gives CDR1 MDHEN, CDR2 SYDVKM. Trimming took off 5 bases at V and 0 bases at J, with 11 bases between the two ends. CDR3 protein: CASSPYPSSYEQYF. The CDR3 region has the DNA TGTGCCAGCAGTCCATATCCGAGCTCCTACGAGCAGTACTTC.

The V and J genes are TRBV20-1 and TRBJ1-1; tentatively, D is TRBD1 (6 bases). CDR1 is DFQATT, CDR2 SNEGSKA, per germline (reference sequence). The CDR3 has 12 amino acids. V lost 4 bases, J lost 5 bases, and 11 bases lay in between. The CDR3 here is CSAKGVWTEAFF. CDR3 bases: TGCAGTGCTAAGGGGGTGTGGACTGAAGCTTTCTTT.

V usage is TRBV7-6 and J usage is TRBJ1-2, with D maybe TRBD1 (6 bases). Germline assignment: CDR1 SGHVS and CDR2 FNYEAQ. V shed 2 bases and J shed 8 bases, with 21 bases lying between them. The CDR3 sequence is 16 residues long. In DNA form, the CDR3 reads TGTGCCAGCAGCTTAAAGGAATCGGGGGCGATATGGGGCTACACCTTC. Encoded protein: CASSLKESGAIWGYTF.

This clonotype was seen at least ten times. The gene calls are TRBV7-2 and TRBJ2-2; D not resolved. The CDR3 is made up of 14 amino acids. Germline CDR1 SGHTA, CDR2 FQGNSA. Trimming pared 7 bases from V and 5 bases from J, leaving 14 bases between. CDR3 loop: CASTPQFGTGELFF. The CDR3 nucleotides are TGTGCCAGCACCCCCCAGTTCGGTACCGGGGAGCTGTTTTTT. Drawing the rest from reference TRBV7-2 and TRBJ2-2, the complete variable domain is GAGVSQSPSNKVTEKGKDVELRCDPISGHTALYWYRQSLGQGLEFLIYFQGNSAPDKSGLPSDRFSAERTGGSVSTLTIQRTQQEDSAVYLCASTPQFGTGELFFGEGSRLTVL.

This clonotype showed up many times. This chain joins TRBV15 and TRBJ1-1, with D uncertain. Germline CDR1 LNHNV, CDR2 YYDKDF (reference sequence). The CDR3 is 13 residues long. Trimming took 1 base from V and 14 from J, leaving 17 bases between them. The CDR3: CATSRASPVTPFF. Here the CDR3 DNA reads TGTGCCACCAGCAGAGCGAGTCCGGTAACACCCTTCTTT.

This clonotype was observed once. A read error may explain this, as a much larger clone is one base away. The V call is TRBV7-9, the J call TRBJ1-1; the D gene is possibly TRBD1 (5 bases). Germline values: CDR1 SEHNR, CDR2 FQNEAQ (reference sequence). This CDR3 contains 13 residues. The CDR3 DNA sequence: TGTGCCAGCAGCACCCAGGGTAACACTGAAGCTGTCTTT. Protein: CASSTQGNTEAVF.

This clonotype was counted many times. This sequence joins TRBV13 and TRBJ2-1, with D tentatively TRBD2 (5 bases). The V gene lost 3 bases and the J gene lost 8 bases, with 8 bases spanning the gap. The CDR3 length is 12 residues. CDR1 and CDR2 (germline): PRHDT, FYEKMQ (reference sequence). This chain's CDR3 is CASSFGGYEQFF. The CDR3 bases are TGTGCCAGCAGCTTTGGCGGGTATGAGCAGTTCTTC.

The rearrangement links TRBV2 to TRBJ2-1; TRBD1 aligns across 8 bases. The germline gives CDR1 SNHLY, CDR2 FYNNEI. The V gene end was trimmed by 8 bases and the J gene end by 1 base; junction bases not matched to a gene: 7. The CDR3 runs 15 residues. The CDR3 sequence: CASEDRVTSYNEQFF. CDR3 coding DNA: TGTGCCAGCGAGGACAGGGTGACATCCTACAATGAGCAGTTCTTC.

This clonotype was picked up many times. The chain has TRBV2 and TRBJ2-1; possible D gene TRBD1, 5 bases. Trimming took 7 bases from V and 7 from J, leaving 11 bases between them. This CDR3 spans 12 amino acids. Per the germline V gene, CDR1 is SNHLY and CDR2 is FYNNEI. The CDR3 DNA reads TGTGCCAGCAAGGTCAGGGCGAATGAGCAGTTCTTC. Translation gives CASKVRANEQFF.

The J gene is TRBJ2-7, the V gene TRBV20-1, with D unresolved. This CDR3 spans 18 amino acids. Germline CDR1 DFQATT, CDR2 SNEGSKA (reference sequence). V shed 7 bases and J shed 3 bases, with 31 bases lying between them. The CDR3 here is CSGIDLDRGPSTVYEQYF. The CDR3 DNA is TGCAGTGGCATCGACTTAGATCGAGGACCGAGTACTGTCTACGAGCAGTACTTC.

This clonotype came up many times. The chain combines TRBV12-3 or TRBV12-4 with TRBJ2-3; D might be TRBD2 (6 bases). The V end lost 5 bases, the J end lost 1 base, and 13 bases lay between the germline ends. The CDR3 loop spans 15 amino acids. DNA of the CDR3: TGTGCCAGCAGTGGGAGGAACAGCGGCACAGATACGCAGTATTTT. It is translated as CASSGRNSGTDTQYF.

The chain carries TRBV28 and TRBJ2-1; D is undetermined. The CDR3 is 16 amino acids. The germline gives CDR1 MDHEN, CDR2 SYDVKM. Between the trimmed V and J ends, which lost 4 bases and 6 bases, there was a span of 19 bases. The chain's CDR3 is CASSSPSKKVSNEQFF. In DNA form, the CDR3 reads TGTGCCAGCAGTTCCCCCTCCAAAAAGGTCTCCAATGAGCAGTTCTTC.

This clonotype was counted many times. The chain has TRBV18 and TRBJ1-1; 7 nucleotides match TRBD1. The V gene end was trimmed by 4 bases and the J gene end by 0 bases; junction bases not matched to a gene: 8. The CDR3 is made up of 16 amino acids. The germline V gene has CDR1 KGHSH and CDR2 LQKENI. CDR3 in amino acids: CASSLWAGGMNTEAFF. The CDR3 DNA reads as TGTGCCAGCTCACTATGGGCAGGGGGGATGAACACTGAAGCTTTCTTT. The whole variable domain, remainder taken from reference TRBV18 and TRBJ1-1, is NAGVMQNPRHLVRRRGQEARLRCSPMKGHSHVYWYRQLPEEGLKFMVYLQKENIIDESGMPKERFSAEFPKEGPSILRIQQVVRGDSAAYFCASSLWAGGMNTEAFFGQGTRLTVV.

This chain connects TRBV24-1 to TRBJ1-5, with TRBD1 matching 10 bases. There are 15 residues in the CDR3. Germline-derived CDR1 and CDR2 are KGHDR and SFDVKD. V shed 7 bases, J shed 5 bases, and the junction held 7 bases outside the gene matches. The chain's CDR3 is CATSPRTGGYQPQHF. CDR3 sequence (DNA): TGTGCCACCAGCCCCAGGACAGGGGGGTATCAGCCCCAGCATTTT.

The CDR3 DNA is TGTGCCCTACTGGGGCAAGGGCTCACTGAAGCTTTCTTT. This encodes CALLGQGLTEAFF. The gene calls are TRBV7-9 and TRBJ1-1, with D possibly being TRBD1 (5 bases). Trimming shortened V by 11 bases and J by 4 bases, and 17 bases separated the two germline ends. The CDR3 contains 13 residues. The germline V gene has CDR1 SEHNR and CDR2 FQNEAQ (reference sequence).

At least ten counts were recorded for this clonotype. The chain has TRBV3-1 and TRBJ1-3; D perhaps matches TRBD1 (6 bases). With 1 base removed from V and 0 bases from J, the gap between germline ends came to 7 bases. CDR1 LGHDT and CDR2 YNNKEL come from the germline V gene (reference sequence). The CDR3 spans 15 residues. The CDR3 bases are TGTGCCAGCAGCCAAGGGGACATCTCTGGAAACACCATATATTTT. Its translation is CASSQGDISGNTIYF.

This clonotype was detected ten times or more. This chain links TRBV29-1 with TRBJ2-7, with D possibly being TRBD1 or TRBD2 (5 bases each). The CDR3 has 14 amino acids. The germline CDR1 and CDR2 sequences are SQVTM and ANQGSEA. Trimming pared 4 bases from V and 1 base from J, leaving 14 bases between. This chain's CDR3 is CSVAGTFLSYEQYF. CDR3 in DNA: TGCAGCGTTGCCGGGACGTTTCTATCCTACGAGCAGTACTTC.

This clonotype has a handful of counts. The rearrangement uses TRBV12-3 or TRBV12-4 and TRBJ1-5, with 7 positions matching TRBD1. The CDR3 contains 15 residues. The V and J ends lost 3 bases and 6 bases, in that order; junction bases with no gene match: 8. CDR3 loop: CASSFRPGDSQPQHF. The CDR3 coding sequence is TGTGCCAGCAGTTTTCGGCCCGGGGACAGTCAGCCCCAGCATTTT.

The chain joins TRBV10-3 to TRBJ1-2, with 8 positions matching TRBD1. CDR3 size: 13 residues. V lost 9 bases to trimming and J lost 2 bases; unmatched junction nucleotides: 5. CDR1 ENHRY and CDR2 SYGVKD come from the germline V gene. The CDR3 sequence: CAIWTGSNYGYTF. The DNA of the CDR3 is TGTGCCATTTGGACAGGGTCAAACTATGGCTACACCTTC.

This clonotype was recorded many times. The chain uses TRBV6-6 and TRBJ1-3, with D maybe TRBD1 (6 bases). Trimming left V 2 bases short and J 16 bases short, with 15 bases between. Germline V CDR1 and CDR2: MNHNY, SVGAGI (reference sequence). This CDR3 is 12 amino acids long. The CDR3 DNA reads as TGTGCCAGCAGTTACGGATCAGGGACATGGTATTTT. It encodes CASSYGSGTWYF.

The rearrangement links TRBV5-5 to TRBJ2-7; D not certain. Germline-derived CDR1 and CDR2 are SGHKS and YYEKEE (reference sequence). The CDR3 has 14 amino acids. The ends were cut back, 0 bases at V and 0 bases at J, with 7 bases in the middle. The CDR3, as DNA: TGTGCCAGCAGCTTGGGGGCCCCCTCCTACGAGCAGTACTTC. It yields the protein CASSLGAPSYEQYF.

This clonotype was recorded at least ten times. The chain uses TRBV20-1 and TRBJ2-1, with unresolved D. This CDR3 region has 13 residues. In germline, CDR1 is DFQATT, CDR2 SNEGSKA (reference sequence). The ends were cut back, 4 bases at V and 1 base at J, with 8 bases in the middle. CDR3 bases: TGCAGTGCTAAGGGCCGGTCCTACAATGAGCAGTTCTTC. This sequence encodes CSAKGRSYNEQFF.

This clonotype came up many times. The V call is TRBV28, the J call TRBJ2-1; D unclear. The CDR3 loop spans 18 amino acids. CDR1 MDHEN and CDR2 SYDVKM come from the germline V gene. V was trimmed by 2 bases and J by 5 bases, leaving 22 bases between them. The CDR3 DNA reads as TGTGCCAGCAGTTTAAGTGTCGTAAAGCCCCCAAGGAACAATGAGCAGTTCTTC. This gives the protein CASSLSVVKPPRNNEQFF.

The chain uses TRBV3-1 and TRBJ1-1; D is undetermined. CDR3 size: 17 residues. The germline V gene has CDR1 LGHDT and CDR2 YNNKEL (reference sequence). The germline V and J ends were trimmed by 0 bases and 1 base, with 15 bases remaining between them. The chain's CDR3 is CASSQEGPIRANTEAFF. The CDR3 DNA follows: TGTGCCAGCAGCCAAGAAGGCCCTATCCGGGCGAACACTGAAGCTTTCTTT.

CDR3 nucleotides: TGTGCCAGCAGCCCCAGGGCAGGGGCAGATACGCAGTATTTT. Amino acid sequence: CASSPRAGADTQYF. The genes are TRBV9 and TRBJ2-3, with D perhaps TRBD1 (6 bases). The CDR3 runs to 14 residues. CDR1 is SGDLS and CDR2 is YYNGEE in the germline V gene. Between the trimmed V and J ends, which lost 4 bases and 4 bases, there was a span of 13 bases. Based on the CDR3 plus reference TRBV9 and TRBJ2-3, the full variable domain is DSGVTQTPKHLITATGQRVTLRCSPRSGDLSVYWYQQSLDQGLQFLIQYYNGEERAKGNILERFSAQQFPDLHSELNLSSLELGDSALYFCASSPRAGADTQYFGPGTRLTVL.

Comment on this clonotype: The junction shows a germline mismatch at one end, possibly a read error. V is TRBV24-1 and J is TRBJ1-3; D not certain. Germline-derived CDR1 and CDR2 are KGHDR and SFDVKD. There are 13 residues in the CDR3. The CDR3 loop reads CATSDPTGNTIYF. CDR3 bases: TGTGCCACCAGTGACCCAACTGGTAACACCATATATTTT.